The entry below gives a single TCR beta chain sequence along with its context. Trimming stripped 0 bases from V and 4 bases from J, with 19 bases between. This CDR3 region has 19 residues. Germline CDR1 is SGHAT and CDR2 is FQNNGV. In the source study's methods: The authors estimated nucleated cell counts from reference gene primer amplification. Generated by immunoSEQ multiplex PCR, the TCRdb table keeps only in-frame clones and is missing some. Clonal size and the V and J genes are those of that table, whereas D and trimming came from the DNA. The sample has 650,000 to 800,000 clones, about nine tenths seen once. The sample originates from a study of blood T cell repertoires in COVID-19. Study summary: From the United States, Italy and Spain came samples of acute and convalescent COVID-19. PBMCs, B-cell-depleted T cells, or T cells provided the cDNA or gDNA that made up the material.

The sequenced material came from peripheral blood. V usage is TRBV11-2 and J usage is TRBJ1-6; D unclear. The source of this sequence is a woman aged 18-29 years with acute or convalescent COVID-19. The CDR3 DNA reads TGTGCCAGCAGCTTAGATTTTTACACCCTGCCCGCTTATAATTCACCCCTCCACTTT. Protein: CASSLDFYTLPAYNSPLHF. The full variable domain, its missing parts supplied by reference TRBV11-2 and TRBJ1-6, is EAGVAQSPRYKIIEKRQSVAFWCNPISGHATLYWYQQILGQGPKLLIQFQNNGVVDDSQLPKDRFSAERLKGVDSTLKIQPAKLEDSAVYLCASSLDFYTLPAYNSPLHFGNGTRLTVT.